The clone carrying this TCR beta chain appeared a few times. Its antigen is unidentified. The data stem from a study of vaccination effects on CD4 cells after COVID-19. Study background: The study obtained samples from a couple of convalescent patients 16 days and one week before vaccination.

TCRdb's copy holds only in-frame clones and misses some; the assay was immunoSEQ multiplex PCR. Of about 36,000 clones in the sample, around 72% were seen once. CD4+ T cells specific for antigen were expanded with viral peptide pools by the ViraFEST assay before sequencing. Once cultured for 10 days, the cells underwent separation to obtain CD4+ T cells. Infection with SARS-CoV-2 occurred in the person between March and December 2020, and PCR confirmed it. The germline V gene encodes CDR1 MNHEY and CDR2 SVGAGI. CDR3 size: 14 residues. Germline trimming cut 0 bases from V and 9 bases from J; bases unmatched to any gene: 2.

This rearrangement joins TRBV6-5 to TRBJ1-6, with 7 bases fitting TRBD1. The starting material was CD4+ T cells from PBMCs cultured with HCoV-NL63 spike peptides, obtained before COVID-19 vaccination. This clonotype was obtained from a human donor who had a prior SARS-CoV-2 infection. CDR3 residues: CASSYSGGSSPLHF. The CDR3 DNA follows: TGTGCCAGCAGTTACTCAGGGGGCAGTTCACCCCTCCACTTT.